The 21 T cell receptor beta chains presented below share a single source sample, sequenced in a study of blood T cell repertoires in COVID-19. The table came from immunoSEQ multiplex PCR; TCRdb's copy has only in-frame clones and leaves some out. The repertoire consists of some 200,000 clones, with about four fifths occurring once and the leading ten covering approximately 6.1%. The specimen sequenced was peripheral blood. These receptors originate from a woman aged 40 to 50 with acute or convalescent COVID-19.

The chain has TRBV27 and TRBJ2-1; the match to TRBD2 covers 7 bases. The CDR3 sequence is 15 residues long. CDR1 and CDR2 (germline): MNHEY, SMNVEV (reference sequence). Trimming cost V 2 bases and J 0 bases; bases outside gene matches: 1. The CDR3, as DNA: TGTGCCAGCAGTTTAGGCGGGAGCTCCTACAATGAGCAGTTCTTC. This encodes CASSLGGSSYNEQFF.

The V and J genes are TRBV7-2 and TRBJ1-5; the match to TRBD1 covers 7 bases. With 5 bases clipped from V and 0 bases from J, the junction kept 7 bases outside the gene matches. CDR3 size: 16 residues. The germline gives CDR1 SGHTA, CDR2 FQGNSA. As DNA, the CDR3 is TGTGCCAGCAGCCCCTGGACAGGTTATAGCAATCAGCCCCAGCATTTT. Amino acid sequence: CASSPWTGYSNQPQHF.

The chain combines TRBV5-8 with TRBJ1-4; D unclear. The CDR3 has 14 amino acids. V lost 4 bases to trimming and J lost 3 bases, with 10 bases between them. The germline CDR1 and CDR2 sequences are SGHTS and YDEGEE. The CDR3 region has the DNA TGTGCCAGCAGCAGAATCGGAGCTAATGAAAAACTGTTTTTT. It specifies CASSRIGANEKLFF.

V usage is TRBV27 and J usage is TRBJ1-5; perhaps TRBD1 as D (6 bases). V lost 8 bases, J lost 11 bases, and 16 bases lay in between. Germline loops: CDR1 MNHEY, CDR2 SMNVEV (reference sequence). The CDR3 consists of 12 residues. The CDR3 DNA sequence: TGTGCCAGCCTTCCCCACCGACAGGCCCAGCATTTT. This sequence encodes CASLPHRQAQHF.

This clone appeared a few times. The genes are TRBV5-1 and TRBJ2-1, with D perhaps TRBD1 (6 bases). This CDR3 comprises 14 residues. Looked up from germline, CDR1 is SGHRS and CDR2 is YFSETQ. The V and J ends lost 0 bases and 4 bases respectively, with 8 bases between them. The chain's CDR3 is CASSLEQGYNEQFF. CDR3 nucleotides: TGCGCCAGCAGCTTGGAACAGGGTTACAATGAGCAGTTCTTC.

V gene TRBV27 combines with J gene TRBJ2-1, with D perhaps TRBD2 (6 bases). This CDR3 contains 15 residues. The V end was cut by 6 bases, the J end by 5 bases, with 17 bases between. Germline V gene sequence: CDR1 MNHEY, CDR2 SMNVEV (reference sequence). CDR3 coding DNA: TGTGCCAGCAGCAAACCGGGACTTCTTAACAATGAGCAGTTCTTC. Protein sequence: CASSKPGLLNNEQFF.

The genes are TRBV30 and TRBJ2-7; perhaps TRBD2 as D (5 bases). The CDR3 contains 16 residues. The germline V gene encodes CDR1 GTSNPN and CDR2 SVGIG (reference sequence). Trimming took off 2 bases at V and 1 base at J, with 18 bases between the two ends. The CDR3 sequence: CAWSITTAVGSYEQYF. The CDR3 DNA follows: TGTGCCTGGAGTATAACTACAGCGGTTGGATCCTACGAGCAGTACTTC.

This chain connects TRBV11-2 to TRBJ2-3; no reliable D call. The germline V gene has CDR1 SGHAT and CDR2 FQNNGV. V was pared by 1 base and J by 7 bases, with 6 bases between. The CDR3 consists of 12 residues. CDR3 residues: CASSLGSNTQYF. The CDR3 DNA is TGTGCCAGCAGCTTAGGCTCTAATACGCAGTATTTT.

This chain connects TRBV7-2 to TRBJ1-3; D remains ambiguous. Germline V gene sequence: CDR1 SGHTA, CDR2 FQGNSA. This CDR3 has 15 residues. Trimming shortened V by 5 bases and J by 4 bases, and 15 bases separated the two germline ends. The CDR3 sequence: CASSPDWVLGNTIYF. The CDR3 region has the DNA TGTGCCAGCAGCCCAGACTGGGTTCTCGGAAACACCATATATTTT.

The rearrangement links TRBV7-2 to TRBJ1-6, with D perhaps TRBD1 (5 bases). Trimming pared 6 bases from V and 12 bases from J, leaving 15 bases between. Germline lookup yields CDR1 SGHTA and CDR2 FQGNSA. The CDR3 length is 13 residues. CDR3 bases: TGTGCCAGCAGGCCCACTGGGGGGGTACCCCTCCACTTT. Its translation: CASRPTGGVPLHF.

CDR3: CASSSPGIRYGYTF. The CDR3 DNA is TGTGCCAGCAGCTCCCCCGGGATTCGATATGGCTACACCTTC. The rearrangement joins TRBV9 to TRBJ1-2; D ambiguous. Germline-derived CDR1 and CDR2 are SGDLS and YYNGEE. Trimming stripped 4 bases from V and 5 bases from J, with 15 bases between. This CDR3 has 14 amino acids.

The DNA for the CDR3 is TGTGCCAGCAGTGGACAGGGGTTGAGGCAGTTCTTC. This sequence encodes CASSGQGLRQFF. The chain is built from TRBV25-1 and TRBJ2-1, with TRBD1 matching over 8 bases. The CDR3 runs to 12 residues. Trimming at V came to 4 bases and at J to 12 bases, leaving 5 bases not matched to a gene. From germline, CDR1 is MGHDK and CDR2 SYGVNS.

The DNA of the CDR3 is TGTGCCAGTAGTATTCTAGAGAACACTGAAGCTTTCTTT. Its protein is CASSILENTEAFF. The rearrangement uses TRBV19 and TRBJ1-1, with unresolved D. V was cut by 3 bases and J by 1 base, with 6 bases left in between. The CDR3 covers 13 residues. CDR1 is LNHDA and CDR2 is SQIVND in the germline V gene (reference sequence).

A single count supports this clone. V is TRBV5-1 and J is TRBJ1-2, with D possibly TRBD1 on 5 matching bases. Germline V gene lookup returns CDR1 SGHRS and CDR2 YFSETQ. The CDR3 is 12 residues long. V gave up 0 bases and J gave up 7 bases, with 7 bases separating them. In DNA form, the CDR3 reads TGCGCCAGCAGCTTGGCCGGGGGTGGCTACACCTTC. Translated: CASSLAGGGYTF. The variable domain in full, completed from reference TRBV5-1 and TRBJ1-2, reads KAGVTQTPRYLIKTRGQQVTLSCSPISGHRSVSWYQQTPGQGLQFLFEYFSETQRNKGNFPGRFSGRQFSNSRSEMNVSTLELGDSALYLCASSLAGGGYTFGSGTRLTVV.

The chain has TRBV4-2 and TRBJ2-4; 8 bases fit TRBD2. This CDR3 contains 15 residues. In germline, CDR1 is LGHNA, CDR2 YNFKEQ. V was clipped by 6 bases and J by 2 bases; unmatched bases: 6. The CDR3 here is CASSREGGSKNIQYF. In DNA, the CDR3 is TGTGCCAGCAGTCGGGAGGGCGGCTCCAAAAACATTCAGTACTTC.

This clone was counted ten times or more. The V gene is TRBV6-5, the J gene TRBJ2-6; D gene uncertain. Germline V lookup: CDR1 MNHEY, CDR2 SVGAGI. Trimming stripped 0 bases from V and 2 bases from J, with 8 bases between. The CDR3 has 16 residues. This CDR3 reads CASSYSSNTGANVLTF. CDR3 in DNA: TGTGCCAGCAGTTACTCGTCTAATACTGGGGCCAACGTCCTGACTTTC.

The chain links TRBV7-9 to TRBJ2-3; 8 nucleotides match TRBD1. J gave up 5 bases and V 2 bases, and 6 bases lay outside the gene matches. The CDR3 covers 15 residues. Germline V gene sequence: CDR1 SEHNR, CDR2 FQNEAQ (reference sequence). The CDR3 DNA reads TGTGCCAGCAGCTTATGGGCAGGGGGCGGAGATACGCAGTATTTT. This codes for CASSLWAGGGDTQYF. The full variable domain, with the rest looked up from reference TRBV7-9 and TRBJ2-3, is DTGVSQNPRHKITKRGQNVTFRCDPISEHNRLYWYRQTLGQGPEFLTYFQNEAQLEKSRLLSDRFSAERPKGSFSTLEIQRTEQGDSAMYLCASSLWAGGGDTQYFGPGTRLTVL.

The chain couples TRBV5-6 to TRBJ2-1, with D maybe TRBD2 (6 bases). Germline V gives CDR1 SGHDT, CDR2 YYEEEE. The CDR3 covers 14 residues. V was trimmed by 0 bases and J by 7 bases, leaving 11 bases between them. CDR3 amino acids: CASSLAGGGNEQFF. The CDR3 DNA reads TGTGCCAGCAGCTTGGCCGGGGGTGGGAATGAGCAGTTCTTC.

The chain has TRBV6-5 and TRBJ1-5; 8 bases are a match to TRBD1. With 6 bases clipped from V and 8 bases from J, the junction kept 6 bases outside the gene matches. This CDR3 has 13 residues. Per the germline V gene, CDR1 is MNHEY and CDR2 is SVGAGI. CDR3: CASRQWTGKPQHF. The CDR3 region has the DNA TGTGCCAGCAGGCAATGGACAGGGAAGCCCCAGCATTTT.

The chain is built from TRBV7-6 and TRBJ2-7; 9 bases fit TRBD2. From germline, CDR1 is SGHVS and CDR2 FNYEAQ. Trimming cost V 4 bases and J 2 bases; bases outside gene matches: 9. The CDR3 contains 16 residues. CDR3 amino acids: CASSSRSGGSPYEQYF. CDR3 coding DNA: TGTGCCAGCAGCTCTCGTAGCGGGGGCTCCCCCTACGAGCAGTACTTC.

The gene calls are TRBV10-3 and TRBJ2-7; a possible D gene is TRBD2 (5 bases). Trimming pared 4 bases from V and 0 bases from J, leaving 10 bases between. The CDR3 is 14 amino acids. Germline-derived CDR1 and CDR2 are ENHRY and SYGVKD. This chain's CDR3 is CAISGSGSSYEQYF. In nucleotides, the CDR3 is TGTGCCATCAGTGGGTCGGGGAGCTCCTACGAGCAGTACTTC.